The 15 T cell receptor beta chains listed next were all sequenced from one sample in a study of response to subunit inactivated influenza vaccine. TCRdb re-called the RT-PCR reads with MiXCR, one entry per CDR3 protein. This table has more than 150,000 distinct CDR3 sequences, approximately 12% appearing once. Source: CD8+ T cells sorted from PBMCs, taken 23 months after vaccination. All receptors derive from a man aged 45 to 75 who received an inactivated influenza vaccine.

V gene TRBV5-5 combines with J gene TRBJ2-7; the D gene could be TRBD1 or TRBD2 (5 bases each). There are 15 residues in the CDR3. The germline V gene has CDR1 SGHKS and CDR2 YYEKEE (reference sequence). Trimming left V 4 bases short and J 3 bases short, with 17 bases between. The CDR3 reads CASSLGAAQRYEQYF. The CDR3 DNA follows: TGTGCCAGCAGCCTCGGGGCGGCTCAACGCTACGAGCAGTACTTC.

The rearrangement uses TRBV7-9 and TRBJ2-5, with a tentative D call TRBD2 (6 bases). Germline V lookup: CDR1 SEHNR, CDR2 FQNEAQ (reference sequence). V was trimmed by 5 bases and J by 2 bases, leaving 12 bases between them. The CDR3 spans 14 residues. The chain's CDR3 is CASSPMGLQETQYF. In DNA form, the CDR3 reads TGTGCCAGCAGCCCGATGGGACTTCAAGAGACCCAGTACTTC.

This clonotype turned up a few times. The chain carries TRBV5-6 and TRBJ1-5; no clear D gene. Germline V gene lookup returns CDR1 SGHDT and CDR2 YYEEEE. V lost 0 bases, J lost 1 base, and 11 bases lay in between. The CDR3 has 16 residues. The CDR3 region has the DNA TGTGCCAGCAGCTTGGGCTCTCTAATCAGCAATCAGCCCCAGCATTTT. This encodes CASSLGSLISNQPQHF.

This clonotype came up a few times. The chain is built from TRBV28 and TRBJ2-3; D is perhaps TRBD2 (6 bases). Trimming took off 3 bases at V and 3 bases at J, with 10 bases between the two ends. The CDR3 runs 14 residues. The germline gives CDR1 MDHEN, CDR2 SYDVKM. CDR3 in amino acids: CASSLLAETDTQYF. CDR3 DNA: TGTGCCAGCAGTTTGTTAGCGGAAACAGATACGCAGTATTTT.

This clonotype was observed many times. The V call is TRBV7-3, the J call TRBJ2-7; a weak D match, TRBD2 (6 bases). Per the germline V gene, CDR1 is SGHTA and CDR2 is FQGTGA. The CDR3 extends over 14 amino acids. Trimming took off 5 bases at V and 6 bases at J, with 17 bases between the two ends. CDR3 DNA sequence: TGTGCCAGCAGCCTTAGCGGTACCGCCAGCGAGCAGTACTTC. Its protein product is CASSLSGTASEQYF.

This clonotype was detected only a few times. This chain links TRBV24-1 with TRBJ2-1; D may be TRBD2 (5 bases). The V and J ends lost 3 bases and 8 bases respectively, with 19 bases between them. The CDR3 is 16 amino acids. The germline CDR1 and CDR2 sequences are KGHDR and SFDVKD. This chain's CDR3 is CATSDSQERRFDEQFF. Written as DNA, the CDR3 is TGTGCCACCAGTGATAGCCAGGAAAGGAGGTTTGATGAGCAGTTCTTC.

This clonotype was recorded many times. The rearrangement links TRBV9 to TRBJ2-7; TRBD2 agrees at 9 bases. In germline, CDR1 is SGDLS, CDR2 YYNGEE. Germline trimming cut 0 bases from V and 3 bases from J; bases unmatched to any gene: 7. The CDR3 is made up of 16 amino acids. CDR3 DNA sequence: TGTGCCAGCAGCGTAGCTTGGGCTAGCGGGGTCTACGAGCAGTACTTC. Residues: CASSVAWASGVYEQYF. The variable domain in full, completed from reference TRBV9 and TRBJ2-7, reads DSGVTQTPKHLITATGQRVTLRCSPRSGDLSVYWYQQSLDQGLQFLIQYYNGEERAKGNILERFSAQQFPDLHSELNLSSLELGDSALYFCASSVAWASGVYEQYFGPGTRLTVT.

This clonotype has just a few counts. As DNA, the CDR3 is TGTGCCAGCAGTTTAGGTAGCGGGGCGTACAATGAGCAGTTCTTC. It yields the protein CASSLGSGAYNEQFF. The rearrangement links TRBV12-3 or TRBV12-4 to TRBJ2-1, with 8 positions matching TRBD2. V was clipped by 1 base and J by 4 bases; unmatched bases: 3. CDR3 length equals 15 residues.

This clonotype was counted a few times. The chain links TRBV5-4 to TRBJ1-4; TRBD1 matches 7 bases. The CDR3 spans 17 residues. V gave up 1 base and J gave up 5 bases; unmatched junction bases: 11. Germline values: CDR1 SGHNT, CDR2 YYREEE (reference sequence). The CDR3 region has the DNA TGTGCCAGCAGCTTGAGGGACAGCCCTTTGCTAAATGAAAAACTGTTTTTT. Translation gives CASSLRDSPLLNEKLFF.

The chain has TRBV6-6 and TRBJ2-7; the D gene could be TRBD1 or TRBD2 (5 bases each). CDR3 size: 10 residues. V was trimmed by 8 bases and J by 5 bases, leaving 7 bases between them. CDR1 and CDR2 (germline): MNHNY, SVGAGI (reference sequence). The DNA of the CDR3 is TGTGCCAGCGAGGGGAACGAGCAGTACTTC. Translating gives CASEGNEQYF.

The rearrangement links TRBV3-1 to TRBJ2-5; D tentatively reads TRBD1 or TRBD2 (6 bases each). CDR1 is LGHDT, CDR2 YNNKEL, per germline (reference sequence). The CDR3 spans 15 residues. The V gene lost 2 bases and the J gene lost 4 bases, with 14 bases spanning the gap. This CDR3 reads CASSQMTGAGETQYF. CDR3 bases: TGTGCCAGCAGCCAAATGACGGGGGCAGGAGAGACCCAGTACTTC.

This chain joins TRBV7-8 and TRBJ2-5; TRBD1 agrees at 7 bases. The V gene's germline CDR1 is SGHVS and CDR2 FQNEAQ. CDR3 length: 18 residues. V lost 5 bases to trimming and J lost 1 base; unmatched junction nucleotides: 16. CDR3 sequence: CASSHRGPNPRVQETQYF. CDR3 in DNA: TGTGCCAGCAGCCACAGGGGCCCGAATCCCCGCGTCCAAGAGACCCAGTACTTC. Looking up the rest from reference TRBV7-8 and TRBJ2-5 gives the full variable domain: GAGVSQSPRYKVAKRGQDVALRCDPISGHVSLFWYQQALGQGPEFLTYFQNEAQLDKSGLPSDRFFAERPEGSVSTLKIQRTQQEDSAVYLCASSHRGPNPRVQETQYFGPGTRLLVL.

This clonotype was counted between two and nine times. The chain has TRBV7-8 and TRBJ2-3, with D hard to call. CDR1 is SGHVS, CDR2 FQNEAQ, per germline. The V end lost 5 bases, the J end lost 4 bases, and 4 bases lay between the germline ends. The CDR3 is 11 residues long. The CDR3 DNA reads as TGTGCCAGCAGCCAGTCAGATACGCAGTATTTT. Translation: CASSQSDTQYF.

This clonotype turned up a few times. This chain connects TRBV28 to TRBJ2-1, with D possibly matching TRBD2 (6 bases). The V gene's germline CDR1 is MDHEN and CDR2 SYDVKM. The CDR3 has 13 residues. The V end was cut by 2 bases, the J end by 8 bases, with 10 bases between. The DNA of the CDR3 is TGTGCCAGCAGTTTAGGACCGGGAGATGAGCAGTTCTTC. This sequence encodes CASSLGPGDEQFF.

This clonotype turned up a few times. The CDR3 is CASSFLTGLNYGYTF. The CDR3 bases are TGTGCCAGCAGTTTTTTAACAGGCCTTAACTATGGCTACACCTTC. The chain couples TRBV27 to TRBJ1-2; a possible D gene is TRBD1 (5 bases). The germline V gene encodes CDR1 MNHEY and CDR2 SMNVEV (reference sequence). Trimming removed 3 bases at V and 1 base at J, with 12 bases between. The CDR3 consists of 15 residues.